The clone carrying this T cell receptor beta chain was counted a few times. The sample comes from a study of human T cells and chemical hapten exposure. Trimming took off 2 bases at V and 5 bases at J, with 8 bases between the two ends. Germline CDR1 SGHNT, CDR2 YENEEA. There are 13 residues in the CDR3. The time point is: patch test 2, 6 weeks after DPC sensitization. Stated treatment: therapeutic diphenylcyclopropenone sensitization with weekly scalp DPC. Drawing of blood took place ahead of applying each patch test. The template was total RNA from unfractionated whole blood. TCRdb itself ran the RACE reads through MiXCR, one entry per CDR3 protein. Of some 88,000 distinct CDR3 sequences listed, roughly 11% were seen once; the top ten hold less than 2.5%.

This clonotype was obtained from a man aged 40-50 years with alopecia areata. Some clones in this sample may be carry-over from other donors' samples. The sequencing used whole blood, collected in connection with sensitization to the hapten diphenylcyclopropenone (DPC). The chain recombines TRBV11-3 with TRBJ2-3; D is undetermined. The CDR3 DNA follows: TGTGCCAGCAGCTTAAAAGGTCAAGATACGCAGTATTTT. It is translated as CASSLKGQDTQYF.